This T cell receptor (beta chain) is drawn from a study of blood T cell repertoires in COVID-19 (dated by TCRdb to about 2020). The study in broad terms: The collaborator samples originated in the United States, Italy and Spain and spanned the acute and convalescent phases of COVID-19. The material from the prospective study consisted of cDNA or gDNA derived from T cells, B-cell-depleted T cells, or PBMCs. The dataset comprised deeply sampled blood TCRbeta repertoires from subjects exposed to, actively infected with, or recovered from COVID-19. A freely available public database, intended as a resource for researchers studying the immune response to SARS-CoV-2, is where the repertoires were released. The samples were drawn from the first 160 participants of the ongoing ImmuneRACE study and from over 950 subjects provided by 6 global collaborators. Sample metadata almost always included a de-identified subject ID, COVID-19 status, age in years and sex. HLA class I and class II types, where available, came from metadata supplied by the sample provider rather than from assay-based typing. The research as a whole found: How much clinical and demographic metadata was included differed by source and by participant, and the metadata was provided uncurated.

At one collaborating source in Seattle, patients were enrolled during active infection and were followed longitudinally through the course of disease. Each collaborating institution followed its own protocols to collect whole blood in K2EDTA tubes. For TCRbeta analysis, collaborator samples were shipped as frozen whole blood, as isolated PBMCs, or as DNA extracted from either sample type. V ends up 0 bases short and J 4 bases short, with an unmatched junction base count of 5. The germline V gene (reference sequence) gives CDR1 as GTSNPN and CDR2 as SVGIG. The CDR3 covers 14 residues, taking in both the cysteine and the phenylalanine. The sequence is cut down to CDR3 DNA, 42 bases in frame from base 1. This clone was recorded once. Its antigen target is currently unknown. No much larger clonotype is one base removed from it; base qualities were not supplied. TCRbeta CDR3 regions were amplified from genomic DNA by means of the immunoSEQ Assay, a bias-controlled multiplex PCR. Regarding the original processing steps: Within the assay, amplification of reference gene primers was used to estimate how many nucleated cells each sample contained. To quantify the absolute abundance of each unique TCRbeta CDR3 rearrangement, sequence reads were collapsed and filtered. Productive Simpson clonality was computed per sample as the square root of Simpson's diversity index over productive rearrangements. This is the immuneACCESS table as TCRdb keeps it, with only in-frame sequences that have V and J called. A part of the clones is gone; compared with another copy, unresolved V genes explain less than half, and the rest is unexplained. V and J calls and clone size are given by that table; D and trimming were obtained from the DNA. The sample data list a few hundred thousand clones, and approximately 88% of these were observed just once. Clones ranked in the top ten supply about 2.9% of the sample.

The chain employs TRBV30 and TRBJ1-1, with 7 bases in between that match TRBD1. Sequencing was done on a sample of peripheral blood. This receptor was obtained from a young woman with COVID-19, enrolled during active disease. Here the CDR3 is given as CAWSVKGAGTEAFF. The nucleotides are TGTGCCTGGAGTGTAAAGGGGGCCGGCACTGAAGCTTTCTTT.